Listed below are T cell receptor beta chains from one sample, sequenced in a study of cytomegalovirus exposure and HLA in healthy donors. Some clones are missing from TCRdb's copy, which holds only in-frame ones; the method was immunoSEQ multiplex PCR. The repertoire holds around 110,000 clones, with roughly 70% as singletons. Sequencing was carried out using PBMCs. The source of these receptors is a woman aged 18-30 years in good health and CMV-seronegative. The conserved cysteine and the conserved F or W are not part of the CDR3 here. The order of the fields is D gene, J gene, V gene, CDR3 protein. The D gene is left open where the match is weak.

>TRBD1|TRBJ1-1|TRBV6-6
ASSYTGAAEAF
>TRBD1|TRBJ1-2|TRBV5-1
ASSRQGDYGYT
>TRBD1|TRBJ2-7|TRBV5-1
ASSSRTGYYEQY
>.|TRBJ1-4|TRBV28
ASRPRGGPQNEKLF
>TRBD2|TRBJ2-1|TRBV7-2
ASAPRLAGIMSNYNEQF
>TRBD1|TRBJ2-1|TRBV7-8
ASSLTATGGGEQF
>TRBD1|TRBJ1-5|TRBV19
ASSGTGGNQPQH
>.|TRBJ1-5|TRBV9
ASSVEGQPNQPQH
>TRBD1|TRBJ1-2|TRBV4-1
ASSPLQGAGYGYT
>TRBD1|TRBJ2-3|TRBV5-1
ASTSSGQGATDTQY
>.|TRBJ2-5|TRBV2
ASSTGERKETQY
>TRBD2|TRBJ2-2|TRBV27
ASSWDFGGGGELF
>TRBD2|TRBJ2-2|TRBV18
ASSPQTSGNTGELF
>.|TRBJ1-1|TRBV11-1
ASSPADSYLMNTEAF
>.|TRBJ2-7|TRBV29-1
SVSDRISYEQY
>.|TRBJ1-4|TRBV14
ASSPYGMEEKLF
>TRBD1|TRBJ2-7|TRBV4-1
ASSQDSDKSAGGNYEQY
>.|TRBJ1-3|TRBV5-1
ASSSHTGTSGNTIY
>.|TRBJ2-6|TRBV29-1
SVEGGRQSSGANVLT
>.|TRBJ1-2|TRBV4-1
ASSQEVRQVNYGYT
>TRBD1|TRBJ1-1|TRBV11-1
ASSPGQGKTEAF
>TRBD1|TRBJ1-4|TRBV28
ASSLWGTGADNEKLF
>.|TRBJ1-1|TRBV20-1
SARVSEAF
>TRBD1|TRBJ1-5|TRBV7-8
ASSERQGSDSNQPQH
>.|TRBJ2-7|TRBV4-1
ASSQDRNNEQY
>.|TRBJ1-2|TRBV4-2
ASSPESNPSYGYT
>.|TRBJ2-7|TRBV2
ASSGQTYEQY
>.|TRBJ1-2|TRBV14
ASSPGGVGYT
>.|TRBJ1-2|TRBV30
AWSVEQSRRGYT
>TRBD1|TRBJ1-1|TRBV18
ASSLGQVGNTEAF
>.|TRBJ2-3|TRBV4-2
ASSQDGGASTDTQY
>TRBD1|TRBJ2-1|TRBV7-3
ASSSTGGAGSEQF
>TRBD1|TRBJ2-7|TRBV5-6
ASSPRTGSYEQY
>.|TRBJ2-1|TRBV5-4
ASSLGRTARNEQF
>.|TRBJ2-7|TRBV5-4
ASSYLPEAEDEQY
>.|TRBJ1-1|TRBV6-1
ASSLPLKRAF
>.|TRBJ2-7|TRBV30
AWSPPDRLGWEQY
>.|TRBJ1-3|TRBV30
AWSGPTLTTLANTIY
>.|TRBJ1-3|TRBV18
ASSPETALLSGNTIY
>TRBD2|TRBJ2-6|TRBV19
ASSIGGSGANVLT
>.|TRBJ2-1|TRBV19
ASSIVRGSSYNEQF
>.|TRBJ1-5|TRBV6-1
ASSFPREDNQPQH
>TRBD2|TRBJ2-1|TRBV18
ASSPLMTTSGGQIMGQF
>.|TRBJ2-5|TRBV4-1
ASSQDLLGFRTEETQY